The 15 T cell receptor beta chains listed next were all sequenced from one sample in a study of blood T cell repertoires in COVID-19. Libraries were prepared by immunoSEQ multiplex PCR; TCRdb keeps only in-frame clonotypes and omits some of them. The table has under 150,000 clones, around 80% seen once. The sequencing sample was made of peripheral blood. The receptors here all came from a woman older than 75 in a cohort sampled during active or convalescent COVID-19.

The chain carries TRBV11-2 and TRBJ2-1; 11 positions match TRBD1. The CDR3 is 15 residues long. Unmatched junction bases numbered 6, after V lost 4 bases and J lost 7 bases. Germline-derived CDR1 and CDR2 are SGHAT and FQNNGV. CDR3 nucleotides: TGTGCCAGCAGCTCACAGGACAGGGGGCGAAATGAGCAGTTCTTC. Encoded protein: CASSSQDRGRNEQFF.

V usage is TRBV6-6 and J usage is TRBJ2-7; 8 bases map to TRBD1. Germline V gene lookup returns CDR1 MNHNY and CDR2 SVGAGI (reference sequence). This CDR3 has 16 amino acids. Trimming removed 0 bases from V and 1 base from J; junction bases left unmatched: 5. The CDR3 sequence is CASSYSTGQVSYEQYF. The CDR3 nucleotides are TGTGCCAGCAGTTACTCCACGGGACAGGTTTCCTACGAGCAGTACTTC.

The V gene is TRBV24-1, the J gene TRBJ2-1; 8 bases agree with TRBD1. J gave up 4 bases and V 3 bases, and 7 bases lay outside the gene matches. From germline, CDR1 is KGHDR and CDR2 SFDVKD. This CDR3 is built from 16 residues. The chain's CDR3 is CATSDATTGVYNEQFF. The CDR3, as DNA: TGTGCCACCAGTGATGCGACGACAGGGGTTTACAATGAGCAGTTCTTC.

This chain joins TRBV4-1 and TRBJ2-5; 11 bases match TRBD2. There are 14 residues in the CDR3. V gave up 2 bases and J gave up 4 bases; unmatched junction bases: 0. Germline-derived CDR1 and CDR2 are MGHRA and YSYEKL. The CDR3 DNA sequence: TGCGCCAGCAGCCAAACTAGCGGGGGAGAGACCCAGTACTTC. Protein sequence: CASSQTSGGETQYF.

The chain combines TRBV5-1 with TRBJ1-3, with TRBD1 matching over 7 bases. Germline V CDR1 and CDR2: SGHRS, YFSETQ. The junction had 21 bases not matched to a gene; V was cut back by 5 bases and J by 4 bases. The CDR3 contains 19 residues. CDR3 residues: CASRHSPRSLPQGGNTIYF. DNA of the CDR3: TGCGCCAGCAGACACAGCCCCAGATCACTCCCACAGGGGGGAAACACCATATATTTT. Full variable domain (outside the CDR3, taken from reference TRBV5-1 and TRBJ1-3): KAGVTQTPRYLIKTRGQQVTLSCSPISGHRSVSWYQQTPGQGLQFLFEYFSETQRNKGNFPGRFSGRQFSNSRSEMNVSTLELGDSALYLCASRHSPRSLPQGGNTIYFGEGSWLTVV.

This sequence joins TRBV5-5 and TRBJ2-4; 7 bases are shared with TRBD1. This CDR3 region has 16 residues. J lost 2 bases, V lost 2 bases, and 7 bases had no gene match. CDR1 is SGHKS, CDR2 YYEKEE, per germline (reference sequence). CDR3 protein: CASSLTGVSSKNIQYF. DNA for the CDR3: TGTGCCAGCAGCTTAACAGGGGTATCATCCAAAAACATTCAGTACTTC.

The V call is TRBV5-4, the J call TRBJ2-1; 11 nucleotides line up with TRBD2. Germline V gives CDR1 SGHNT, CDR2 YYREEE (reference sequence). This CDR3 comprises 16 residues. V was clipped by 4 bases and J by 9 bases; unmatched bases: 12. The DNA for the CDR3 is TGTGCCAGCAGCCCAATGATAGCGGGGGGGAATATTGAGCAGTTCTTC. It encodes CASSPMIAGGNIEQFF.

This clone was recorded a few times. The chain couples TRBV4-1 to TRBJ1-2; perhaps TRBD1 as D (6 bases). The germline V gene encodes CDR1 MGHRA and CDR2 YSYEKL. The V and J ends lost 0 bases and 6 bases respectively, with 14 bases between them. The CDR3 sequence is 15 residues long. The CDR3 sequence is CASSQDRNRVDGYTF. CDR3 coding DNA: TGCGCCAGCAGCCAAGATCGGAACAGGGTGGATGGCTACACCTTC.

The rearrangement joins TRBV4-2 to TRBJ2-3, with 8 bases that match TRBD2. The germline V gene encodes CDR1 LGHNA and CDR2 YNFKEQ. V lost 6 bases and J lost 3; bases outside the gene matches: 8. This CDR3 has 15 residues. CDR3 sequence reads: CASSREAGVTDTQYF. CDR3 bases: TGTGCCAGCAGTCGAGAAGCGGGGGTTACAGATACGCAGTATTTT.

V is TRBV15 and J is TRBJ1-2; TRBD1 agrees at 9 bases. The V gene's germline CDR1 is LNHNV and CDR2 YYDKDF (reference sequence). The CDR3 sequence is 15 residues long. V lost 6 bases and J lost 3; bases outside the gene matches: 8. In nucleotides, the CDR3 is TGTGCCACCAGTCTCCTCGGACAGGGGTACTATGGCTACACCTTC. Translating gives CATSLLGQGYYGYTF.

The J gene is TRBJ2-5, the V gene TRBV28; 8 bases match TRBD1. The CDR3 spans 13 residues. Germline V lookup: CDR1 MDHEN, CDR2 SYDVKM. The trim removed 6 bases at V and 4 bases at J, leaving 4 bases unmatched. DNA for the CDR3: TGTGCCAGCAGCTTACAGGGGGGAGAGACCCAGTACTTC. This gives the protein CASSLQGGETQYF.

The chain combines TRBV10-3 with TRBJ2-5; 9 bases line up with TRBD2. The CDR3 consists of 18 residues. Germline V lookup: CDR1 ENHRY, CDR2 SYGVKD. Trimming took 2 bases from V and 2 from J; bases not matched to a gene: 12. The CDR3 coding sequence is TGTGCCATCAGTGAGGCCAGCGGGGGGCCTGTGGAGCAAGAGACCCAGTACTTC. It translates to CAISEASGGPVEQETQYF.

This clone has a handful of counts. The rearrangement joins TRBV6-5 to TRBJ1-6; a weak D match, TRBD1 (6 bases). CDR1 is MNHEY and CDR2 is SVGAGI in the germline V gene. With 2 bases removed from V and 9 bases from J, the gap between germline ends came to 14 bases. The CDR3 runs 15 residues. CDR3 sequence reads: CASSYAWGGRSPLHF. The CDR3 coding sequence is TGTGCCAGCAGTTACGCCTGGGGGGGGCGTTCACCCCTCCACTTT.

V usage is TRBV7-8 and J usage is TRBJ1-1, with D hard to call. Trimming removed 2 bases from V and 2 bases from J, with 12 bases in between. Per the germline V gene, CDR1 is SGHVS and CDR2 is FQNEAQ. There are 15 residues in the CDR3. CDR3 nucleotides: TGTGCCAGCAGCTTACGCGGGCAGTCCAACACTGAAGCTTTCTTT. As protein: CASSLRGQSNTEAFF.

The chain joins TRBV20-1 to TRBJ2-2; tentative D call: TRBD1 (5 bases). The germline V gene has CDR1 DFQATT and CDR2 SNEGSKA (reference sequence). Trimming took 3 bases from V and 1 from J, leaving 6 bases between them. This CDR3 spans 13 amino acids. The CDR3 nucleotides read TGCAGTGCTAGTCAGGGGAACACCGGGGAGCTGTTTTTT. This codes for CSASQGNTGELFF.